The next 5 T cell receptor beta chains were all read from a single sample in a study of blood T cell repertoires in COVID-19 (dated by TCRdb to the early 2020s). The protocol used for the library was the immunoSEQ multiplex PCR assay. TCRdb took this table from immuneACCESS and kept in-frame rearrangements with V and J called. Such tables lack part of the clones; where checked against another copy, unresolved V genes explain under half of the gap, and the rest is unexplained. This sample is represented by 99,000 or so clones; 70% to 90% of them were singletons. The biggest ten clones account for 4% to 6% of the sample. The sample comprised peripheral blood. All receptors derive from a human donor in a cohort sampled during active COVID-19.

This chain uses TRBV4-2 with TRBJ2-7; tentatively, D is TRBD2 (5 bases). V shed 0 bases and J shed 6 bases, with 15 bases lying between them. The V gene's germline CDR1 is LGHNA and CDR2 YNFKEQ. The CDR3 totals 15 residues. The CDR3 DNA follows: TGTGCCAGCAGCCAAGAGGCGGGCCCGTTGCGCGAGCAGTACTTC. This sequence encodes CASSQEAGPLREQYF.

V usage is TRBV12-3 or TRBV12-4 and J usage is TRBJ2-7; the match to TRBD1 covers 8 bases. The CDR3 extends over 13 amino acids. With V trimmed by 6 bases and J by 6 bases, 7 bases remained unmatched. CDR3 loop: CASSKDRGGEQYF. CDR3 coding DNA: TGTGCCAGCAGCAAAGACAGGGGCGGCGAGCAGTACTTC.

The chain couples TRBV20-1 to TRBJ2-5, with 14 bases identical to TRBD2. Germline assignment: CDR1 DFQATT and CDR2 SNEGSKA (reference sequence). The CDR3 sequence is 16 residues long. J was trimmed by 7 bases and V by 3 bases; bases with no gene match: 10. CDR3 coding DNA: TGCAGTGCTAGTCCAGGACTAGCGGGAGGCGTGGGGACCCAGTACTTC. This sequence encodes CSASPGLAGGVGTQYF.

This chain joins TRBV18 and TRBJ1-2; the D is unclear. This CDR3 is 15 amino acids long. The ends were cut back, 3 bases at V and 0 bases at J, with 11 bases in the middle. The germline V gene has CDR1 KGHSH and CDR2 LQKENI. For the CDR3, the DNA is TGTGCCAGCTCACCTGGAGGAGCAGCTAACTATGGCTACACCTTC. Translation: CASSPGGAANYGYTF.

The chain's CDR3 is CAISVGVETQYF. CDR3 coding DNA: TGTGCCATCAGTGTGGGAGTAGAGACCCAGTACTTC. This chain uses TRBV10-3 with TRBJ2-5; maybe TRBD2 (5 bases). Trimming took 4 bases from V and 4 from J, leaving 7 bases between them. CDR1 ENHRY and CDR2 SYGVKD come from the germline V gene. The CDR3 is 12 amino acids.